The 16 T cell receptor beta chains presented below share a single source sample, sequenced in a study of cytomegalovirus exposure and HLA in healthy donors. The PCR was carried out with 60 Vbeta primers and 13 Jbeta primers. Assay used: immunoSEQ multiplex PCR; TCRdb lists only in-frame clones, some missing. In the table there are 130,000 or so clones, over 75% of which are singletons. Specimen: PBMCs. These TCRs come from a man between 35 and 55 years old in good health and CMV-seronegative.

This clone was seen a handful of times. V gene TRBV28 combines with J gene TRBJ1-1; D may be TRBD1 (5 bases). Trimming cost V 10 bases and J 3 bases, with 15 bases left between them. The CDR3 length is 13 residues. Germline CDR1 is MDHEN and CDR2 is SYDVKM. CDR3 region: CATWGPLDTEAFF. CDR3 sequence (DNA): TGTGCCACGTGGGGCCCTCTGGACACTGAAGCTTTCTTT.

V is TRBV19 and J is TRBJ2-5, with TRBD2 matching 8 bases. The J segment lost 6 bases and the V segment lost 3 bases, leaving 12 bases of the junction unmatched. Germline lookup yields CDR1 LNHDA and CDR2 SQIVND (reference sequence). The CDR3 runs to 16 residues. The CDR3 DNA reads as TGTGCCAGTAGTATTTTATTCGCGGGGGGCGGGAAGACCCAGTACTTC. Its translation is CASSILFAGGGKTQYF.

This clone was seen only once. Sequence at one end of the junction differs from germline and may be a read error. The rearrangement joins TRBV5-1 to TRBJ2-6, with a tentative D call TRBD2 (6 bases). Germline values: CDR1 SGHRS, CDR2 YFSETQ. This CDR3 is built from 13 residues. CDR3 DNA sequence: TGCGCCGGGAGGCCGGCAGGGACCAACGGCCTGACTTTC. Translation: CAGRPAGTNGLTF. Based on the CDR3 plus reference TRBV5-1 and TRBJ2-6, the full variable domain is KAGVTQTPRYLIKTRGQQVTLSCSPISGHRSVSWYQQTPGQGLQFLFEYFSETQRNKGNFPGRFSGRQFSNSRSEMNVSTLELGDSALYLCAGRPAGTNGLTFGAGSRLTVL.

This sequence joins TRBV5-8 and TRBJ2-3; 7 nucleotides align to TRBD1. The V segment lost 4 bases and the J segment 5 bases; nucleotides outside the gene matches: 10. The germline V gene has CDR1 SGHTS and CDR2 YDEGEE. The CDR3 is 15 residues long. The CDR3 sequence: CASSPRGGWGDTQYF. CDR3 DNA: TGTGCCAGCAGCCCACGAGGGGGCTGGGGAGATACGCAGTATTTT.

CDR3 residues: CASSPQAGTVGAELFF. CDR3 DNA: TGCGCCAGCAGCCCGCAGGCGGGGACAGTTGGGGCGGAGCTGTTTTTT. The chain combines TRBV5-1 with TRBJ2-2; TRBD1 is a possible D gene (7 bases). Germline loops: CDR1 SGHRS, CDR2 YFSETQ. The CDR3 extends over 16 amino acids. The V and J ends lost 4 bases and 10 bases respectively, with 23 bases between them.

This clone was observed once. The rearrangement joins TRBV5-4 to TRBJ2-1; 8 nucleotides agree with TRBD2. Unmatched junction bases numbered 15, after V lost 4 bases and J lost 0 bases. The CDR3 has 19 amino acids. Per germline, CDR1 SGHNT and CDR2 YYREEE (reference sequence). The CDR3 DNA reads as TGTGCCAGCAGCGACCCGGGGGGGTCATCGTCCAGCTCCTACAATGAGCAGTTCTTC. The encoded protein is CASSDPGGSSSSSYNEQFF.

The chain uses TRBV29-1 and TRBJ2-5; 13 bases are shared with TRBD2. Unmatched junction bases numbered 7, after V lost 6 bases and J lost 0 bases. Per the germline V gene, CDR1 is SQVTM and CDR2 is ANQGSEA. The CDR3 is made up of 16 amino acids. CDR3 loop: CSVQLAGGGYQETQYF. CDR3 coding DNA: TGCAGCGTGCAACTAGCGGGAGGGGGGTACCAAGAGACCCAGTACTTC.

This clone was recorded only once. The chain couples TRBV15 to TRBJ1-6, with D possibly TRBD1 on 6 matching bases. Germline lookup yields CDR1 LNHNV and CDR2 YYDKDF (reference sequence). The CDR3 extends over 15 amino acids. V lost 5 bases and J 9 bases, leaving 17 bases between the germline ends. Here the CDR3 reads CATSPGGRGFSPLHF. CDR3 DNA sequence: TGTGCCACCAGCCCGGGCGGCAGGGGATTTTCACCCCTCCACTTT.

The chain is built from TRBV19 and TRBJ1-4; the D is unclear. V gave up 3 bases and J gave up 4 bases, with 12 bases separating them. Germline-derived CDR1 and CDR2 are LNHDA and SQIVND (reference sequence). The CDR3 sequence is 15 residues long. The DNA for the CDR3 is TGTGCCAGTAGTATCGGCGGAACTAGTAATGAAAAACTGTTTTTT. Translated: CASSIGGTSNEKLFF.

The V gene is TRBV28, the J gene TRBJ1-1, with 8 nucleotides matching TRBD1. There are 15 residues in the CDR3. CDR1 and CDR2 from the germline V gene are MDHEN and SYDVKM. Trimming removed 1 base from V and 8 bases from J; junction bases left unmatched: 9. In DNA, the CDR3 is TGTGCCAGCAGTTTATCGTGGGGACAGGCTATAGAAGCTTTCTTT. It codes for CASSLSWGQAIEAFF.

The rearrangement joins TRBV10-2 to TRBJ1-2; possible D gene TRBD1, 5 bases. V was clipped by 0 bases and J by 1 base, with 6 bases between them. Looked up from germline, CDR1 is WSHSY and CDR2 is SAAADI. This CDR3 is 14 amino acids long. In DNA, the CDR3 is TGCGCCAGCAGTGAGTCGACAGTTAACTATGGCTACACCTTC. Translation gives CASSESTVNYGYTF.

The sample holds one count of this clone. The chain is built from TRBV4-1 and TRBJ2-1, with 9 positions matching TRBD2. J gave up 7 bases and V 4 bases, and 11 bases lay outside the gene matches. This CDR3 is 16 amino acids long. Germline V lookup: CDR1 MGHRA, CDR2 YSYEKL. The CDR3 is CASSLSFSGSWNEQFF. CDR3 sequence (DNA): TGCGCCAGCAGCCTCAGTTTTAGCGGGAGTTGGAATGAGCAGTTCTTC.

This clone was observed a few times. This sequence joins TRBV6-1 and TRBJ2-7; D remains unclear. The CDR3 is 14 amino acids. Germline-derived CDR1 and CDR2 are MNHNS and SASEGT. The V and J ends lost 7 bases and 2 bases respectively, with 15 bases between them. CDR3 sequence reads: CASISPVFPYEQYF. CDR3 coding DNA: TGTGCCAGCATTTCACCAGTCTTCCCCTACGAGCAGTACTTC.

V usage is TRBV9 and J usage is TRBJ2-1, with D possibly matching TRBD1 (6 bases). Germline V gene sequence: CDR1 SGDLS, CDR2 YYNGEE. V was pared by 3 bases and J by 8 bases, with 15 bases between. The CDR3 contains 14 residues. CDR3 coding DNA: TGTGCCAGCAGCGCCCCAGGGGCTGCGGATGAGCAGTTCTTC. Translating gives CASSAPGAADEQFF. Together with reference TRBV9 and TRBJ2-1, the CDR3 gives the full variable domain: DSGVTQTPKHLITATGQRVTLRCSPRSGDLSVYWYQQSLDQGLQFLIQYYNGEERAKGNILERFSAQQFPDLHSELNLSSLELGDSALYFCASSAPGAADEQFFGPGTRLTVL.

The chain has TRBV27 and TRBJ2-1; 9 nucleotides agree with TRBD1. Looked up from germline, CDR1 is MNHEY and CDR2 is SMNVEV (reference sequence). The V and J ends lost 6 bases and 6 bases, in that order; junction bases with no gene match: 6. CDR3 length: 14 residues. The CDR3 loop reads CASSNRQGGNEQFF. The CDR3 DNA follows: TGTGCCAGCAGCAACAGACAGGGGGGCAATGAGCAGTTCTTC.

The gene calls are TRBV11-2 and TRBJ2-1; perhaps TRBD1 as D (5 bases). Germline lookup yields CDR1 SGHAT and CDR2 FQNNGV. Trimming took off 5 bases at V and 12 bases at J, with 11 bases between the two ends. This CDR3 spans 11 amino acids. The CDR3 nucleotides are TGTGCCAGCAGCCCACGAAGGGGGCAGTTCTTC. The encoded protein is CASSPRRGQFF.